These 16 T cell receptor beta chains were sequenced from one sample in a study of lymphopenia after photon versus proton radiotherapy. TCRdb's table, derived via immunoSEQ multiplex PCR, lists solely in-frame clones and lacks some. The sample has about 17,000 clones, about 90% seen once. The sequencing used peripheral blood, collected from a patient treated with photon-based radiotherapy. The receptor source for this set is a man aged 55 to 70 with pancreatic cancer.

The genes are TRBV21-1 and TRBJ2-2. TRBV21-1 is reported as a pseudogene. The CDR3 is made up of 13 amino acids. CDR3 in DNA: TGTGCCAGCAGCCAAGGGGACACCGGGGAGCTGTTTTTT. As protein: CASSQGDTGELFF.

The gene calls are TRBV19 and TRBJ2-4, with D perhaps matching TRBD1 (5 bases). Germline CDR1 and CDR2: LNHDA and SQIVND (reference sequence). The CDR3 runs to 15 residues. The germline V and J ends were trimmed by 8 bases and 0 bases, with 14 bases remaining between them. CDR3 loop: CASSELGLAKNIQYF. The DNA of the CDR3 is TGTGCCAGTTCCGAGTTGGGGCTAGCCAAAAACATTCAGTACTTC.

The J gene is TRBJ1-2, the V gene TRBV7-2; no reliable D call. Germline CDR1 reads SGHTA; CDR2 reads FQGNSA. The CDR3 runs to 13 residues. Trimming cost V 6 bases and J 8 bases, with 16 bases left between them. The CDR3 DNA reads TGTGCCAGCAGTGACCGGAGGATGAGGGGCTACACCTTC. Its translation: CASSDRRMRGYTF. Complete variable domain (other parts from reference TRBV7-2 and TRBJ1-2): GAGVSQSPSNKVTEKGKDVELRCDPISGHTALYWYRQSLGQGLEFLIYFQGNSAPDKSGLPSDRFSAERTGGSVSTLTIQRTQQEDSAVYLCASSDRRMRGYTFGSGTRLTVV.

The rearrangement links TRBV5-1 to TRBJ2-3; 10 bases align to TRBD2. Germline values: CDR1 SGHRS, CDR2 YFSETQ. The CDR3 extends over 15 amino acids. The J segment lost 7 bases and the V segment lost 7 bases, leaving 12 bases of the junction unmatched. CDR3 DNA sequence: TGCGCCAGCGGGAACGGGCTAGCGGGGGTCTATACGCAGTATTTT. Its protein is CASGNGLAGVYTQYF.

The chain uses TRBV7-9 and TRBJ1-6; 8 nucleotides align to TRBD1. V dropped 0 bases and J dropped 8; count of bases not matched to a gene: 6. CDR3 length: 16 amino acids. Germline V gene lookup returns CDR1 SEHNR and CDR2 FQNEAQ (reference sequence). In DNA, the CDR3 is TGTGCCAGCAGCTTAGCAGGCACAGGGGGGTATTCACCCCTCCACTTT. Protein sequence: CASSLAGTGGYSPLHF.

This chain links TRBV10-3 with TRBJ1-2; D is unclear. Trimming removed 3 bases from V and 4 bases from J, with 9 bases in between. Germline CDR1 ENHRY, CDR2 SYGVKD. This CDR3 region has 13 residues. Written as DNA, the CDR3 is TGTGCCATCAGTGATACGTCAGGCTATGGCTACACCTTC. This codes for CAISDTSGYGYTF.

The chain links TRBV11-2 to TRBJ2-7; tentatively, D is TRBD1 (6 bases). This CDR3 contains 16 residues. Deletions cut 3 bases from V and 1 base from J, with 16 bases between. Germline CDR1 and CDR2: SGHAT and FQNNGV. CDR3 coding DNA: TGTGCCAGCAGCTTGTCCGGGACACTGGGATCCTACGAGCAGTACTTC. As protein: CASSLSGTLGSYEQYF. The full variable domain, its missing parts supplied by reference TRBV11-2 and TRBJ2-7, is EAGVAQSPRYKIIEKRQSVAFWCNPISGHATLYWYQQILGQGPKLLIQFQNNGVVDDSQLPKDRFSAERLKGVDSTLKIQPAKLEDSAVYLCASSLSGTLGSYEQYFGPGTRLTVT.

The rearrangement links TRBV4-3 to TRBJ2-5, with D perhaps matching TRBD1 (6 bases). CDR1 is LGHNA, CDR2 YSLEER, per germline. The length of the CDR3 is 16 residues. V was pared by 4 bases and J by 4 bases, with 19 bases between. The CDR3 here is CASSRITGHGAETQYF. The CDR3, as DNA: TGCGCCAGCAGCCGGATTACGGGACATGGGGCAGAGACCCAGTACTTC.

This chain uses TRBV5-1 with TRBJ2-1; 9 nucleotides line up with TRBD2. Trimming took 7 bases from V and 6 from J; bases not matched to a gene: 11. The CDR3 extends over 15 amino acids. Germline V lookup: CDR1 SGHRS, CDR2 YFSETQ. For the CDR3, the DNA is TGCGCCAGCGGCGAGGGACTAGCATTGTTCAATGAGCAGTTCTTC. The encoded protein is CASGEGLALFNEQFF. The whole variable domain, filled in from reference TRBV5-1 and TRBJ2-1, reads KAGVTQTPRYLIKTRGQQVTLSCSPISGHRSVSWYQQTPGQGLQFLFEYFSETQRNKGNFPGRFSGRQFSNSRSEMNVSTLELGDSALYLCASGEGLALFNEQFFGPGTRLTVL.

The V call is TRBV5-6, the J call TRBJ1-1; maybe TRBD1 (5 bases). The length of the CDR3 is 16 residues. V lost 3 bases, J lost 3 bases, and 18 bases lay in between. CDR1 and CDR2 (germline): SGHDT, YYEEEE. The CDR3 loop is CASSSGERWGDTEAFF. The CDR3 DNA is TGTGCCAGCAGCTCCGGCGAGAGGTGGGGGGACACTGAAGCTTTCTTT.

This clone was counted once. CDR3 DNA: TGCGCCAGCACCTGGCGGGAGGGGGACTACGAGCAGTACTTC. Its translation: CASTWREGDYEQYF. The chain uses TRBV5-1 and TRBJ2-7, with 9 bases aligning to TRBD2. Germline V gene data show CDR1 as SGHRS and CDR2 as YFSETQ. With 6 bases clipped from V and 3 bases from J, the junction kept 7 bases outside the gene matches. The length of the CDR3 is 14 residues.

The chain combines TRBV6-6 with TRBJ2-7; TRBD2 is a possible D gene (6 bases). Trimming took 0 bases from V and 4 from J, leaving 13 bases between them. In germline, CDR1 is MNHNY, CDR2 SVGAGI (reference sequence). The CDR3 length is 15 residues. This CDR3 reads CASSYSRLGGYEQYF. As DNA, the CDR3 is TGTGCCAGCAGTTACTCGAGGCTCGGGGGTTACGAGCAGTACTTC.

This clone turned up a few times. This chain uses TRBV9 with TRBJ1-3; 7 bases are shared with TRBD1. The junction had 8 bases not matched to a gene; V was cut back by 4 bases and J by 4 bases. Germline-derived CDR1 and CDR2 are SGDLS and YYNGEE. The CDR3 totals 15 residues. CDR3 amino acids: CASSLGQAGGNTIYF. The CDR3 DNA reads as TGTGCCAGCAGCCTAGGACAGGCCGGAGGAAACACCATATATTTT. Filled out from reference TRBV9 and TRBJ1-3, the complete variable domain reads DSGVTQTPKHLITATGQRVTLRCSPRSGDLSVYWYQQSLDQGLQFLIQYYNGEERAKGNILERFSAQQFPDLHSELNLSSLELGDSALYFCASSLGQAGGNTIYFGEGSWLTVV.

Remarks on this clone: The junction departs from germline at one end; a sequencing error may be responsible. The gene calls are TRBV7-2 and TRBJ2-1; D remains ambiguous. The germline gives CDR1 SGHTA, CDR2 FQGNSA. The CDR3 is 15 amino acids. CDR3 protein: CASNSLGVSYNERFF. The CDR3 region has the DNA TGTGCCAGCAACTCCCTTGGCGTTTCCTACAATGAGCGGTTCTTC.

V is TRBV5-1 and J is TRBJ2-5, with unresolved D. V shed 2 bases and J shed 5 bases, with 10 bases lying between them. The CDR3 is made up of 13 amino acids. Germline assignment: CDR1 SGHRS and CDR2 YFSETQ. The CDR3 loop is CASSLTIGETQYF. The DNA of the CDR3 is TGCGCCAGCAGCTTAACTATTGGGGAGACCCAGTACTTC.

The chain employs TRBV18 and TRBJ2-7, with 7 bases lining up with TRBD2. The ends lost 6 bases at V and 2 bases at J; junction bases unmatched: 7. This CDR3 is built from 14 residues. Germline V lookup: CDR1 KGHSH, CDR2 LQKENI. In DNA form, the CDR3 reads TGTGCCAGCTCCCCGGGGGGAAATCCCTACGAGCAGTACTTC. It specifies CASSPGGNPYEQYF.